The clone carrying this T cell receptor beta chain was seen many times. This sample stems from a study of identical twins. V dropped 4 bases and J dropped 1; count of bases not matched to a gene: 2. The CDR3 loop spans 14 amino acids. CDR1 is SEHNR and CDR2 is FQNEAQ in the germline V gene (reference sequence). Using its own MiXCR run on the 5' RACE reads, TCRdb lists one record per CDR3 protein. The table has some 630,000 distinct CDR3 sequences, 7.1% seen once; the top ten hold around 1.6%. The sample also formed part of further work on yellow fever vaccine responses in identical twins.

Source material: PBMCs. The clonotype comes from a woman between 18 and 29 years old in good health. The chain combines TRBV7-9 with TRBJ2-5; TRBD2 agrees at 8 bases. The CDR3 loop is CASSSAGGQETQYF. CDR3 bases: TGTGCCAGCAGCTCGGCGGGGGGCCAAGAGACCCAGTACTTC.